The 29 T cell receptor beta chains below were found in one sample sequenced in a study of T cell responses to AZD1222 COVID-19 vaccine. The method was immunoSEQ multiplex PCR; TCRdb's version includes in-frame clones alone and lacks a portion of them. The sample shows roughly 120,000 clones, roughly 87% of them seen only once. The sample was peripheral blood, taken on day 0 of AZD1222 vaccination. All receptors derive from an adult in good health.

The chain has TRBV5-8 and TRBJ2-6; D is undetermined. The CDR3 spans 15 residues. Germline CDR1 SGHTS, CDR2 YDEGEE. V was pared by 4 bases and J by 1 base, with 9 bases between. CDR3 loop: CASSRDTSGANVLTF. CDR3 DNA sequence: TGTGCCAGCAGCCGAGACACTTCTGGGGCCAACGTCCTGACTTTC.

This clone occurred once. V and J are TRBV6-2 or TRBV6-3 and TRBJ2-3, with TRBD2 matching over 14 bases. Germline V gene sequence: CDR1 MNHEY, CDR2 SVGEGT. Germline trimming cut 2 bases from V and 3 bases from J; bases unmatched to any gene: 7. The CDR3 has 18 residues. CDR3 protein: CASSYKKRTSGGTDTQYF. CDR3 bases: TGTGCCAGCAGTTACAAAAAAAGGACTAGCGGGGGGACAGATACGCAGTATTTT.

The gene calls are TRBV18 and TRBJ1-6; tentative D call: TRBD1 (6 bases). CDR3 length: 14 amino acids. Trimming stripped 6 bases from V and 7 bases from J, with 13 bases between. CDR1 is KGHSH and CDR2 is LQKENI in the germline V gene. CDR3 region: CASSLDRTNSPLHF. The CDR3 DNA reads as TGTGCCAGCTCCCTAGACAGGACCAATTCACCCCTCCACTTT.

A single count supports this clone. V and J are TRBV2 and TRBJ1-3, with D perhaps TRBD1 (6 bases). Trimming removed 3 bases at V and 4 bases at J, with 13 bases between. The germline gives CDR1 SNHLY, CDR2 FYNNEI. The CDR3 loop spans 15 amino acids. The CDR3 loop is CASSETTGSGNTIYF. CDR3 nucleotide sequence: TGTGCCAGCAGTGAGACTACAGGGTCCGGAAACACCATATATTTT.

The gene calls are TRBV7-2 and TRBJ1-2; tentatively, D is TRBD1 (6 bases). V gave up 1 base and J gave up 4 bases, with 13 bases separating them. The CDR3 has 15 residues. The germline V gene has CDR1 SGHTA and CDR2 FQGNSA. As DNA, the CDR3 is TGTGCCAGCAGCTTAGGGGGAGGGGGTGGCTATGGCTACACCTTC. It translates to CASSLGGGGGYGYTF. Based on the CDR3 plus reference TRBV7-2 and TRBJ1-2, the full variable domain is GAGVSQSPSNKVTEKGKDVELRCDPISGHTALYWYRQSLGQGLEFLIYFQGNSAPDKSGLPSDRFSAERTGGSVSTLTIQRTQQEDSAVYLCASSLGGGGGYGYTFGSGTRLTVV.

The chain employs TRBV7-2 and TRBJ1-5; D possibly corresponds to TRBD1 (6 bases). Trimming stripped 1 base from V and 2 bases from J, with 9 bases between. This CDR3 region has 15 residues. CDR1 and CDR2 from the germline V gene are SGHTA and FQGNSA. The CDR3 region has the DNA TGTGCCAGCAGCTTAGACACAGGGCGCAATCAGCCCCAGCATTTT. Translation: CASSLDTGRNQPQHF.

CDR3 protein: CASSLLGQGAPRGEKLFF. As DNA, the CDR3 is TGTGCCAGCAGCTTACTGGGGCAGGGGGCTCCCCGAGGTGAAAAACTGTTTTTT. This sequence joins TRBV7-9 and TRBJ1-4; 8 nucleotides align to TRBD1. The CDR3 runs to 18 residues. Germline trimming cut 2 bases from V and 7 bases from J; bases unmatched to any gene: 15. Germline lookup yields CDR1 SEHNR and CDR2 FQNEAQ (reference sequence).

The chain has TRBV3-1 (or the pseudogene TRBV3-2) and TRBJ2-3; D remains ambiguous. Per germline, CDR1 LGHDT and CDR2 YNNKEL (reference sequence). The CDR3 totals 17 residues. V was shortened by 1 base and J by 2 bases, with 16 bases between the two germline ends. CDR3 bases: TGTGCCAGCAGCCAAGTCACGGACCCCCTTTACACAGATACGCAGTATTTT. Translated, it gives CASSQVTDPLYTDTQYF.

This chain connects TRBV19 to TRBJ2-1; D is unresolved. The CDR3 is made up of 15 amino acids. The ends were cut back, 3 bases at V and 0 bases at J, with 9 bases in the middle. CDR1 and CDR2 (germline): LNHDA, SQIVND (reference sequence). CDR3 amino acids: CASSMQESSYNEQFF. The CDR3 DNA is TGTGCCAGTAGTATGCAGGAGAGCTCCTACAATGAGCAGTTCTTC.

The rearrangement uses TRBV29-1 and TRBJ1-1; TRBD1 might be the D (5 bases). The CDR3 spans 16 residues. The V end lost 2 bases, the J end lost 1 base, and 17 bases lay between the germline ends. CDR1 and CDR2 (germline): SQVTM, ANQGSEA. The DNA of the CDR3 is TGCAGCGTTGAATTCTCGGGGGGAAAGCGGAACACTGAAGCTTTCTTT. As protein: CSVEFSGGKRNTEAFF.

For the CDR3, the DNA is TGTGCCAGCAAGGGACAGGGGGGCCAAGAGACCCAGTACTTC. Encoded protein: CASKGQGGQETQYF. This chain joins TRBV6-5 and TRBJ2-5; TRBD1 aligns across 11 bases. Germline V gives CDR1 MNHEY, CDR2 SVGAGI. The J segment lost 1 base and the V segment lost 7 bases, leaving 2 bases of the junction unmatched. The CDR3 runs to 14 residues.

Details on this clone: Since a much larger clone is just one base distant, this may be a read error. The V gene is TRBV6-2 or TRBV6-3, the J gene TRBJ1-5; D call uncertain. The CDR3 sequence is 12 residues long. CDR1 is MNHEY, CDR2 SVGEGT, per germline. Trimming stripped 5 bases from V and 1 base from J, with 3 bases between. The CDR3 coding sequence is TGTGCCAGCAGTCCGAGCAATCAGCCCCAGCATTTT. It is translated as CASSPSNQPQHF.

This rearrangement joins TRBV5-1 to TRBJ1-1, with D maybe TRBD1 (6 bases). Germline CDR1 and CDR2: SGHRS and YFSETQ. The CDR3 totals 14 residues. V was cut by 6 bases and J by 4 bases, with 16 bases left in between. DNA for the CDR3: TGCGCCAGCACCCCACAGGGTGGGGGCACTGAAGCTTTCTTT. This gives the protein CASTPQGGGTEAFF. Complete variable domain (other parts from reference TRBV5-1 and TRBJ1-1): KAGVTQTPRYLIKTRGQQVTLSCSPISGHRSVSWYQQTPGQGLQFLFEYFSETQRNKGNFPGRFSGRQFSNSRSEMNVSTLELGDSALYLCASTPQGGGTEAFFGQGTRLTVV.

The chain employs TRBV6-6 and TRBJ1-4; D gene unclear. There are 16 residues in the CDR3. CDR1 and CDR2 (germline): MNHNY, SVGAGI (reference sequence). Trimming stripped 0 bases from V and 2 bases from J, with 10 bases between. DNA for the CDR3: TGTGCCAGCAGTTACTCAAGTCGCCTGACTAATGAAAAACTGTTTTTT. The encoded protein is CASSYSSRLTNEKLFF.

The CDR3 protein is CAWSRGRGYEQFF. The DNA of the CDR3 is TGTGCCTGGAGCAGGGGCCGGGGGTATGAGCAGTTCTTC. The chain recombines TRBV30 with TRBJ2-1; D tentatively fits TRBD1 or TRBD2 (6 bases each). The ends were cut back, 3 bases at V and 8 bases at J, with 14 bases in the middle. This CDR3 region has 13 residues. CDR1 GTSNPN and CDR2 SVGIG come from the germline V gene (reference sequence).

V and J are TRBV7-2 and TRBJ2-2, with 10 bases matching TRBD2. CDR1 and CDR2 (germline): SGHTA, FQGNSA. The CDR3 is 15 residues long. With V trimmed by 5 bases and J by 1 base, 1 base remained unmatched. CDR3 in DNA: TGTGCCAGCAGCCGGACTAGCGGGAACACCGGGGAGCTGTTTTTT. Protein product: CASSRTSGNTGELFF.

V gene TRBV5-6 combines with J gene TRBJ1-2, with D hard to call. The V end was cut by 2 bases, the J end by 8 bases, with 16 bases between. Germline V gives CDR1 SGHDT, CDR2 YYEEEE. CDR3 length: 14 residues. CDR3 DNA sequence: TGTGCCAGCAGCTTCACTTGGGCGGATGGCGGCTACACCTTC. This encodes CASSFTWADGGYTF.

This rearrangement joins TRBV3-1 (or the pseudogene TRBV3-2) to TRBJ1-5; unclear D gene. The CDR3 totals 13 residues. Germline loops: CDR1 LGHDT, CDR2 YNNKEL (reference sequence). V was cut by 3 bases and J by 7 bases, with 10 bases left in between. The DNA for the CDR3 is TGTGCCAGCAGCCAGGGTCGTGACCAGCCCCAGCATTTT. Translating gives CASSQGRDQPQHF.

This chain connects TRBV5-1 to TRBJ1-6; D call uncertain. V shed 0 bases and J shed 2 bases, with 9 bases lying between them. The CDR3 totals 16 residues. Germline CDR1 reads SGHRS; CDR2 reads YFSETQ. The chain's CDR3 is CASSLESQAYNSPLHF. CDR3 bases: TGCGCCAGCAGCTTGGAATCGCAAGCCTATAATTCACCCCTCCACTTT.

The chain links TRBV28 to TRBJ1-6, with 7 bases matching TRBD1. The CDR3 loop spans 16 amino acids. The V gene's germline CDR1 is MDHEN and CDR2 SYDVKM. Germline trimming cut 7 bases from V and 5 bases from J; bases unmatched to any gene: 11. The CDR3: CASTTRQGANNSPLHF. The CDR3 nucleotides are TGTGCCAGCACTACCCGACAGGGCGCGAATAATTCACCCCTCCACTTT. Full variable domain (rest looked up from reference TRBV28 and TRBJ1-6): DVKVTQSSRYLVKRTGEKVFLECVQDMDHENMFWYRQDPGLGLRLIYFSYDVKMKEKGDIPEGYSVSREKKERFSLILESASTNQTSMYLCASTTRQGANNSPLHFGNGTRLTVT.

This chain links TRBV7-2 with TRBJ1-2, with unresolved D. V was pared by 3 bases and J by 6 bases, with 17 bases between. The CDR3 spans 15 residues. Germline V gene lookup returns CDR1 SGHTA and CDR2 FQGNSA. CDR3 residues: CASSFQRSILNGYTF. The CDR3 region has the DNA TGTGCCAGCAGCTTCCAAAGGTCAATTTTGAATGGCTACACCTTC. Using reference TRBV7-2 and TRBJ1-2 for the parts outside the CDR3, the full variable domain is GAGVSQSPSNKVTEKGKDVELRCDPISGHTALYWYRQSLGQGLEFLIYFQGNSAPDKSGLPSDRFSAERTGGSVSTLTIQRTQQEDSAVYLCASSFQRSILNGYTFGSGTRLTVV.

The chain carries TRBV12-2 and TRBJ2-7; TRBD2 is the table's D call and was not checked against the DNA. TRBV12-2 is assigned pseudogene status. This CDR3 spans 16 amino acids. The CDR3 region has the DNA TGTGCAAGTCGCTTTAAGACTAGCGGGGGCTCCTACGAGCAGTACTTC. Translated: CASRFKTSGGSYEQYF.

The chain couples TRBV5-1 to TRBJ2-7; 11 bases are a match to TRBD2. J gave up 2 bases and V 2 bases, and 9 bases lay outside the gene matches. Germline lookup yields CDR1 SGHRS and CDR2 YFSETQ. The CDR3 runs 17 residues. CDR3 in DNA: TGCGCCAGCAGCTTAACTAGCGGGAGTTCCTCTGCCTACGAGCAGTACTTC. It yields the protein CASSLTSGSSSAYEQYF.

The J gene is TRBJ1-1, the V gene TRBV2; no clear D gene. Trimming removed 0 bases at V and 7 bases at J, with 9 bases between. CDR1 and CDR2 (germline): SNHLY, FYNNEI. The CDR3 sequence is 13 residues long. The CDR3 here is CASSEAEEFEAFF. The CDR3 DNA reads as TGTGCCAGCAGTGAAGCGGAGGAGTTTGAAGCTTTCTTT.

The J gene is TRBJ1-1, the V gene TRBV4-1; 7 bases are shared with TRBD1. The CDR3 consists of 16 residues. Losses at the gene ends were 2 bases for V and 1 base for J; bases not matched to a gene: 7. Germline assignment: CDR1 MGHRA and CDR2 YSYEKL. As DNA, the CDR3 is TGCGCCAGCAGCCAAAACAGGGGCTTGGAGAACACTGAAGCTTTCTTT. Amino acids: CASSQNRGLENTEAFF.

This sequence joins TRBV5-1 and TRBJ2-3; 9 bases are shared with TRBD1. There are 14 residues in the CDR3. Trimming took 0 bases from V and 6 from J; bases not matched to a gene: 2. Germline CDR1 reads SGHRS; CDR2 reads YFSETQ. The CDR3 protein is CASSLEDRGDTQYF. CDR3 bases: TGCGCCAGCAGCTTGGAGGACAGGGGCGATACGCAGTATTTT.

J is TRBJ1-3 and V is TRBV20-1; tentative D call: TRBD1 (5 bases). This CDR3 has 13 amino acids. Germline assignment: CDR1 DFQATT and CDR2 SNEGSKA (reference sequence). V dropped 6 bases and J dropped 2 bases, with 11 bases sitting between them. For the CDR3, the DNA is TGCAGTGCCAGTAGAGGGGCTGGAAACACCATATATTTT. Residues: CSASRGAGNTIYF.

This chain links TRBV6-5 with TRBJ1-1; no reliable D call. The germline V and J ends were trimmed by 6 bases and 0 bases, with 8 bases remaining between them. This CDR3 region has 13 residues. Germline V lookup: CDR1 MNHEY, CDR2 SVGAGI. CDR3 coding DNA: TGTGCCAGCAGAGGACTGATGAACACTGAAGCTTTCTTT. Translation: CASRGLMNTEAFF.

The rearrangement joins TRBV21-1 to TRBJ1-1. TRBV21-1 is a pseudogene. CDR3 size: 14 residues. The CDR3 DNA sequence: TGTGCCAGCAGGGTGGGAGGGGCGCGGACTGAAGCTTTCTTT. Its translation is CASRVGGARTEAFF.